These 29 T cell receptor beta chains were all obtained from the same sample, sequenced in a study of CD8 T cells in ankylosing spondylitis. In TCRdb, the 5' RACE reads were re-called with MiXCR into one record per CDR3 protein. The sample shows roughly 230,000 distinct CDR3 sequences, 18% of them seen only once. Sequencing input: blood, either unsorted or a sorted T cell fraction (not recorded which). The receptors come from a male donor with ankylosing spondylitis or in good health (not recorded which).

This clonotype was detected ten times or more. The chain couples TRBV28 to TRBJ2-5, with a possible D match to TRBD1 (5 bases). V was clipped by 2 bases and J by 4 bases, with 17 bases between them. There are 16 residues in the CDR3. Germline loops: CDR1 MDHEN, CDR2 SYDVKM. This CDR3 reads CASSLLTATLPETQYF. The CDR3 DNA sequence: TGTGCCAGCAGTTTACTGACAGCTACCCTCCCAGAGACCCAGTACTTC. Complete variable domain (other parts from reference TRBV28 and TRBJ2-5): DVKVTQSSRYLVKRTGEKVFLECVQDMDHENMFWYRQDPGLGLRLIYFSYDVKMKEKGDIPEGYSVSREKKERFSLILESASTNQTSMYLCASSLLTATLPETQYFGPGTRLLVL.

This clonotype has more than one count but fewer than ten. CDR3: CASNWAHMSNQPQHF. The CDR3 bases are TGTGCCAGCAACTGGGCCCACATGAGCAATCAGCCCCAGCATTTT. The V gene is TRBV7-2, the J gene TRBJ1-5; D is ambiguous. V was trimmed by 7 bases and J by 1 base, leaving 14 bases between them. CDR3 length equals 15 residues. Germline V lookup: CDR1 SGHTA, CDR2 FQGNSA.

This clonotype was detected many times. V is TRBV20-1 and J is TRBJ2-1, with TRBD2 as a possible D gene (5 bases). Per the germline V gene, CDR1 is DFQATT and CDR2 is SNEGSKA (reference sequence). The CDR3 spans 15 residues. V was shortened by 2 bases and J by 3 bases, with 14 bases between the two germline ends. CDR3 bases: TGCAGTGCTAGACCTCGGGGTCTAGACTACAATGAGCAGTTCTTC. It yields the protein CSARPRGLDYNEQFF.

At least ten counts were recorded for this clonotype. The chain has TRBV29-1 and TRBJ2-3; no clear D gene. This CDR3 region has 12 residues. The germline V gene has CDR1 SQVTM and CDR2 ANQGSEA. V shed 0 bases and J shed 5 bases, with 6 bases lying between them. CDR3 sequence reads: CSVEDLQDTQYF. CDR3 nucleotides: TGCAGCGTTGAAGATCTTCAAGATACGCAGTATTTT.

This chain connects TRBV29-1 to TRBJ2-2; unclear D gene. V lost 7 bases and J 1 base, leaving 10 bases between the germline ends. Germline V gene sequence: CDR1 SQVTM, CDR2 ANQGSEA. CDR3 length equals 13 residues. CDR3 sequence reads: CSAAQLNTGELFF. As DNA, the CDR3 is TGCAGCGCTGCTCAGCTGAACACCGGGGAGCTGTTTTTT.

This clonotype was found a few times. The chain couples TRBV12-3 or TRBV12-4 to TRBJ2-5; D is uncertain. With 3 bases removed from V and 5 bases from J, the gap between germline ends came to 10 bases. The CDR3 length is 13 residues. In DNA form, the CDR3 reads TGTGCCAGCAGTTTGGATTCGATGGAGACCCAGTACTTC. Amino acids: CASSLDSMETQYF.

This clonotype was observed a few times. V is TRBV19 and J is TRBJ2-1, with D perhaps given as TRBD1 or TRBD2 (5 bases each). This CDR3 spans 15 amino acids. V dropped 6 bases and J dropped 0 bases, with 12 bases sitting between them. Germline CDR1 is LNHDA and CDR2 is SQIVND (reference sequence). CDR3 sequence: CASSGALSSYNEQFF. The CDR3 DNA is TGTGCCAGTAGCGGGGCCTTGAGCTCCTACAATGAGCAGTTCTTC.

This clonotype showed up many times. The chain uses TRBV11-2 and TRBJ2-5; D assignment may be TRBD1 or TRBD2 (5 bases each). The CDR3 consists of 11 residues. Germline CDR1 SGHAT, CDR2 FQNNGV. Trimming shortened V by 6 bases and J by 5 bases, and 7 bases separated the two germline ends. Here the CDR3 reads CASRWGETQYF. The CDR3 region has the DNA TGTGCCAGCAGATGGGGGGAGACCCAGTACTTC.

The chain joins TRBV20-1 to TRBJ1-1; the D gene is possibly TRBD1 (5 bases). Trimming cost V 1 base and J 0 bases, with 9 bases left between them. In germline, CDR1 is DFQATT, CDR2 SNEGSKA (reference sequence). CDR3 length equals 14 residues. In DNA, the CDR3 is TGCAGTGCTAGAGGGGGCGAGGTGAACACTGAAGCTTTCTTT. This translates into CSARGGEVNTEAFF.

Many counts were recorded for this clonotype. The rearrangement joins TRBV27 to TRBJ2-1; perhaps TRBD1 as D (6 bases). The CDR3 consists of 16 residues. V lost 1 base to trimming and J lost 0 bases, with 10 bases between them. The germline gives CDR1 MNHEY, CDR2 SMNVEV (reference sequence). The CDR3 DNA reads TGTGCCAGCAGTTTATTACAGGGCAGCTCCTACAATGAGCAGTTCTTC. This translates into CASSLLQGSSYNEQFF.

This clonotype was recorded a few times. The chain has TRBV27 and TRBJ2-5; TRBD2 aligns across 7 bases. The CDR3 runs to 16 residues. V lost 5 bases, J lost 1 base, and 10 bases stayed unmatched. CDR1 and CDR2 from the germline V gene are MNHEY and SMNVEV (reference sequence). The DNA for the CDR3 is TGTGCCAGCAGTCCCACTAGCGTGTTACGCCAAGAGACCCAGTACTTC. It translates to CASSPTSVLRQETQYF.

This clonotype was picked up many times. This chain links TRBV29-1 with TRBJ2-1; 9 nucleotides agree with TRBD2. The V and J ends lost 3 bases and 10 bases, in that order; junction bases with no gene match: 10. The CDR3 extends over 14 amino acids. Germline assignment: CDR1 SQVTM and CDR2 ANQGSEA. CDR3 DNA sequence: TGCAGCGTTGATTCTATAGCTAGCGGGACCGAGCAGTTCTTC. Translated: CSVDSIASGTEQFF.

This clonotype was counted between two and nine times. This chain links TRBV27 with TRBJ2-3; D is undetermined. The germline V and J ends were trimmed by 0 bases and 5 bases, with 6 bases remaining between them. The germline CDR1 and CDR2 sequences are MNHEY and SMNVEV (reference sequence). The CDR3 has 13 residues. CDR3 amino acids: CASSLSLKDTQYF. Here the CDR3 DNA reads TGTGCCAGCAGTTTATCTCTCAAAGATACGCAGTATTTT.

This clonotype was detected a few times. The DNA for the CDR3 is TGTGCCAGCAGCTTCGCGGGAGAGACCCAGTACTTC. Residues: CASSFAGETQYF. The chain combines TRBV5-6 with TRBJ2-5; the D gene is possibly TRBD2 (5 bases). From germline, CDR1 is SGHDT and CDR2 YYEEEE. V lost 2 bases and J 4 bases, leaving 6 bases between the germline ends. CDR3 length: 12 amino acids.

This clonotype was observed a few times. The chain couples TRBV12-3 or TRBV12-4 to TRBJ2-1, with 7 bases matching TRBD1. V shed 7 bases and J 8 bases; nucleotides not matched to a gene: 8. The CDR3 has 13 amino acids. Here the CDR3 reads CASTNRGQDEQFF. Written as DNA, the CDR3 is TGTGCCAGCACCAACAGGGGTCAGGATGAGCAGTTCTTC.

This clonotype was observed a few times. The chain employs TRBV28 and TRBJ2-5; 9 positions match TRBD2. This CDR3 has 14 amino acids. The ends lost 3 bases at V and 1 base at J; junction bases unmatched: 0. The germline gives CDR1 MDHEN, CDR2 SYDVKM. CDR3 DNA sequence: TGTGCCAGCAGTTTGGGACTAGCCCAAGAGACCCAGTACTTC. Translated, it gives CASSLGLAQETQYF.

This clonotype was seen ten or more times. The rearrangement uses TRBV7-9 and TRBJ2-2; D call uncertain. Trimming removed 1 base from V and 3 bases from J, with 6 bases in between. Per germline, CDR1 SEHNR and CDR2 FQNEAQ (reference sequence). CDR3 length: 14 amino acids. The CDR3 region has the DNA TGTGCCAGCAGCTTAGGGGTCGACACCGGGGAGCTGTTTTTT. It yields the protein CASSLGVDTGELFF.

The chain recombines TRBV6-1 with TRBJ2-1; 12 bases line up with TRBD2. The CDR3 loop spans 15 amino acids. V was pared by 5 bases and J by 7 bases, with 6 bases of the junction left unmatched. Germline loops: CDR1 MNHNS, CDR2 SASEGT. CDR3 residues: CASSLASGRVNEQFF. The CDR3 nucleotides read TGTGCCAGCAGTCTGGCTAGCGGGAGGGTAAATGAGCAGTTCTTC.

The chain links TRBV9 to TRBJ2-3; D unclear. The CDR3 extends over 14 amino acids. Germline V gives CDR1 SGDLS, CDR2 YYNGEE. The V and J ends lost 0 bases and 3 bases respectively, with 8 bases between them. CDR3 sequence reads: CASSVDGITDTQYF. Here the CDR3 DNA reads TGTGCCAGCAGCGTAGATGGGATAACAGATACGCAGTATTTT.

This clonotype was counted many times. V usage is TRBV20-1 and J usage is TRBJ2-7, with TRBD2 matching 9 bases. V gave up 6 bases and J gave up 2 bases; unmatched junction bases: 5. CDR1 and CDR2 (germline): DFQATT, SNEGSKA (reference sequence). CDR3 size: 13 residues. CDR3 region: CSAPSGNPYEQYF. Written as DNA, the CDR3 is TGCAGTGCGCCTAGCGGGAACCCCTACGAGCAGTACTTC.

Here the CDR3 reads CASSYGWQANTEAFF. The CDR3 DNA reads as TGTGCCAGCAGTTACGGATGGCAGGCCAACACTGAAGCTTTCTTT. The chain joins TRBV27 to TRBJ1-1; the D is unclear. Germline assignment: CDR1 MNHEY and CDR2 SMNVEV (reference sequence). V was clipped by 4 bases and J by 2 bases, with 14 bases between them. The CDR3 loop spans 15 amino acids.

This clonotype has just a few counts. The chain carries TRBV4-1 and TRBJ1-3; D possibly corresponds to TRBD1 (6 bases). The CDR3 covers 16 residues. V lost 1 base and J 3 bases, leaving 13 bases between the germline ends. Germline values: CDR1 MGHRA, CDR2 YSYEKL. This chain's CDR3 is CASSQGTGTYGNTIYF. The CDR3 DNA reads TGCGCCAGCAGCCAAGGCACCGGGACATATGGAAACACCATATATTTT.

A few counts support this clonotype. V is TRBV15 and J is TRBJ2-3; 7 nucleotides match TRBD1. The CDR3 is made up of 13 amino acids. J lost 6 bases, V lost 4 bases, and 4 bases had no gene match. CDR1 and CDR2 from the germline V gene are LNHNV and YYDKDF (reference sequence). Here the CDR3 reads CATSTEGADTQYF. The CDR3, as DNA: TGTGCCACCAGCACCGAGGGGGCGGATACGCAGTATTTT. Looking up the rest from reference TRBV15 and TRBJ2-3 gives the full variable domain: DAMVIQNPRYQVTQFGKPVTLSCSQTLNHNVMYWYQQKSSQAPKLLFHYYDKDFNNEADTPDNFQSRRPNTSFCFLDIRSPGLGDTAMYLCATSTEGADTQYFGPGTRLTVL.

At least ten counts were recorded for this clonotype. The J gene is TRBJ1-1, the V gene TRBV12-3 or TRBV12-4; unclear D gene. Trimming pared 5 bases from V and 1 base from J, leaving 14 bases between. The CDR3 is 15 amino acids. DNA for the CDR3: TGTGCCAGCAGTCTTTCTCCCGACGGGAACACTGAAGCTTTCTTT. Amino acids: CASSLSPDGNTEAFF.

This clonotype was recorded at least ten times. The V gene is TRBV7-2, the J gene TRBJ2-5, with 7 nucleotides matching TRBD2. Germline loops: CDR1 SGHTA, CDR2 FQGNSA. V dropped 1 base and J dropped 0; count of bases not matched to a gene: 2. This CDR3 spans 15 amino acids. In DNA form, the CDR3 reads TGTGCCAGCAGCTTAGTGGGAGGGTACCAAGAGACCCAGTACTTC. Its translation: CASSLVGGYQETQYF.

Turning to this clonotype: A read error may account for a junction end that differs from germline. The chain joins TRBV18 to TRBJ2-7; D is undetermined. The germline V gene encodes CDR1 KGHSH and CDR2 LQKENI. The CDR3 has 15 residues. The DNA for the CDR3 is TGTGCCGGCTCACCACCCGAAGACACGACCTACGAGCAGTACTTC. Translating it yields CAGSPPEDTTYEQYF.

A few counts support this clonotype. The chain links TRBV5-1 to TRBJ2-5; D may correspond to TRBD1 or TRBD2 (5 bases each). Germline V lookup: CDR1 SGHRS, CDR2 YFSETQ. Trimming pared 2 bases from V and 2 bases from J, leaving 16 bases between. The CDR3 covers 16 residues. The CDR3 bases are TGCGCCAGCAGCTTAGGATCCGGGACGACGCAAGAGACCCAGTACTTC. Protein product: CASSLGSGTTQETQYF.

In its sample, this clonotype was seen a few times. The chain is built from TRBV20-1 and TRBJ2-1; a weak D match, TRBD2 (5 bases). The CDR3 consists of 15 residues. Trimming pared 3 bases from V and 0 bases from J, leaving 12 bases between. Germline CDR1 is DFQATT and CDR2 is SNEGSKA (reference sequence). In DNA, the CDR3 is TGCAGTGCTAGGGACTCCCTAAGCTCCTACAATGAGCAGTTCTTC. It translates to CSARDSLSSYNEQFF.

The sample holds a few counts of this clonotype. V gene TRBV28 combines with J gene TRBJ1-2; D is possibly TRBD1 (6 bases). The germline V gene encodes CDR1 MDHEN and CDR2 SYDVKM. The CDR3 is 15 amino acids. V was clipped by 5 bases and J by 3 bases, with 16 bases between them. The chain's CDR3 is CASSARNPGDYGYTF. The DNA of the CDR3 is TGTGCCAGCAGTGCCAGGAATCCAGGGGACTATGGCTACACCTTC.